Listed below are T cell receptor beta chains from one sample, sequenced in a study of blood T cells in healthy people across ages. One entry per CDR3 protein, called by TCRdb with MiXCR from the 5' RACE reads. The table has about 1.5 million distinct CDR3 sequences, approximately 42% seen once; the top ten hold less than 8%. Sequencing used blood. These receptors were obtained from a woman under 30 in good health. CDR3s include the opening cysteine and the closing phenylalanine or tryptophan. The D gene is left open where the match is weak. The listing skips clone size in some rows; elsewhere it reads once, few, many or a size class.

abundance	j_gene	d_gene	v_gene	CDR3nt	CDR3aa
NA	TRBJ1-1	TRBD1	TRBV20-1	TGCAGTGCTAGGGGCCGGGACAGGGAGAACACTGAAGCTTTCTTT	CSARGRDRENTEAFF
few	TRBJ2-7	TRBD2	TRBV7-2	TGTGCCAGCAGCTCCGCTAGCGGGGGGTTTTACGAGCAGTACTTC	CASSSASGGFYEQYF
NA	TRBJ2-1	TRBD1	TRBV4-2	TGTGCCAGCAGCCAAGATTCGGGACAGGTGAGTGATGAGCAGTTCTTC	CASSQDSGQVSDEQFF
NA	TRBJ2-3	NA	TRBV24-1	TGTGCCACCTCCCGGAGTACCACAGATACGCAGTATTTT	CATSRSTTDTQYF
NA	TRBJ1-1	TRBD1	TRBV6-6	TGTGCCAGCAGTTACTCGGGGACAGGCGGGGAAGCTTTCTTT	CASSYSGTGGEAFF
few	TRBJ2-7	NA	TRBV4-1	TGCGCCAGCAGCCAAAGGGACATATCCTACGAGCAGTACTTC	CASSQRDISYEQYF
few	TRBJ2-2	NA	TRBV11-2	TGTGCCAGCAGCTTAACAGGGCAGAACACCGGGGAGCTGTTTTTT	CASSLTGQNTGELFF
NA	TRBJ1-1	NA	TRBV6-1	TGTGCCAGCACTTCTAGGTGGGGGCAGACGCACACTGAAGCTTTCTTT	CASTSRWGQTHTEAFF
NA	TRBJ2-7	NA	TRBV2	TGTGCCCTAGGGCAGGACCCTTCCTACGAGCAGTACTTC	CALGQDPSYEQYF
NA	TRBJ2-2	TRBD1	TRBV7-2	TGTGCCAGCAGCTTAGCGACCGGGACAGGGAATAGCGGGGAGCTGTTTTTT	CASSLATGTGNSGELFF
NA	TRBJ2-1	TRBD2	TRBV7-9	TGTGCCAGCAGCTCCAACCCGACTAGCAGGTACAATGAGCAGTTCTTC	CASSSNPTSRYNEQFF
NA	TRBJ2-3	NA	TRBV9	TGTGCCAGCAGCTCCGGCGGCAGAATTAGCACAGATACGCAGTATTTT	CASSSGGRISTDTQYF
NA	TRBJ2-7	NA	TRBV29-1	TGCAGCGTAAAGACGGCTTACTACGAGCAGTACTTC	CSVKTAYYEQYF
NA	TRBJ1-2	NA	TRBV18	TGTGCCAGCTCACCTGTTGGACTGCGCTATGGCTACACCTTC	CASSPVGLRYGYTF
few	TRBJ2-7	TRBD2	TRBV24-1	TGTGCCACCAGTGATCCCGGGACTAGCGGGGGGAAGTACGAGCAGTACTTC	CATSDPGTSGGKYEQYF
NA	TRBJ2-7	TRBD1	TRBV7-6	TGTGCCAGCAGCTTCCAGGACAGGGACCACGAGCAGTACTTC	CASSFQDRDHEQYF
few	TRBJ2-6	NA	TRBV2	TGTGCCAGCAGTGAAGATACAGTGTTCTCTGGGGCCAACGTCCTGACTTTC	CASSEDTVFSGANVLTF
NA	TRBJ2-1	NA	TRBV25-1	TGTGCCAGCAGTGAAGTTGCAGGAAAAGGGAATGAGCAGTTCTTC	CASSEVAGKGNEQFF
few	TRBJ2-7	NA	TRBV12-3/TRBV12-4	TGTGCCAGCAGTTTCCGGTATCAAGCTCACTACGAGCAGTACTTC	CASSFRYQAHYEQYF
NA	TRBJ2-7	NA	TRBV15	TGTGCCACCAGCCCCACAGGGACACCCTCCTACGAGCAGTACTTC	CATSPTGTPSYEQYF
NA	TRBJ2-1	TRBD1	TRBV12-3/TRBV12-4	TGTGCCAGCGGACAGGCGAGACTATACAATGAGCAGTTCTTC	CASGQARLYNEQFF
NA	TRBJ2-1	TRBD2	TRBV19	TGTGCCAGTAGTACAAATCCCCCCCTCTCGACTAGCGGGGGTTACAATGAGCAGTTCTTC	CASSTNPPLSTSGGYNEQFF
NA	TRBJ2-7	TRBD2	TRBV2	TGTGCCACTGTGGGGCTAGCGGAGATATCCTACGAGCAGTACTTC	CATVGLAEISYEQYF
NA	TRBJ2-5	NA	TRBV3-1	TGTGCCAGCACCCAGGTCGGGACCCAGTACTTC	CASTQVGTQYF
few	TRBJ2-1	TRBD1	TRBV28	TGTGCCAGCAGAGGAGGGACAGGTACCTACAATGAGCAGTTCTTC	CASRGGTGTYNEQFF
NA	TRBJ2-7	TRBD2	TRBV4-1	TGCGCCAGCAGCCAAGACCAGGCTAGCGGGTCCTACAATGAGCAGTACTTC	CASSQDQASGSYNEQYF
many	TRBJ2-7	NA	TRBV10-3	TGTGCCATCAGTGAGGGGCCGTTACATGAGCAGTACTTC	CAISEGPLHEQYF
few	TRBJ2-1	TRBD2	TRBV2	TGTGCCAGCAGTGACCCCACTAGCGGTCCCTCCGAGAGCTCCTACAATGAGCAGTTCTTC	CASSDPTSGPSESSYNEQFF
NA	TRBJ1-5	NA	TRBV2	TGTGCCAGTCTTCGGTCAGGGGGCAATCAGCCCCAGCATTTT	CASLRSGGNQPQHF
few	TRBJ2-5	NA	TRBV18	TGTGCCAGCTCACCACAGGCGCCCCCCCAAGAGACCCAGTACTTC	CASSPQAPPQETQYF
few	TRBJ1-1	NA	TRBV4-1	TGCGCCAGCAGCCAAGAGGGGGGGCTTCAGAATGAAGCTTTCTTT	CASSQEGGLQNEAFF
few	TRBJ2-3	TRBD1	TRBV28	TGTGCCAGCAGCCAAGGGACAGCCCTTGCCGGTACGCAGTATTTT	CASSQGTALAGTQYF
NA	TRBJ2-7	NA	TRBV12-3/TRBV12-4	TGTGCCAGCAGTCCCCGTGGGAGTTTGGTCGGCTACGAGCAGTACTTC	CASSPRGSLVGYEQYF
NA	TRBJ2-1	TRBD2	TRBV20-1	TGCAGTGCTAGAGATCCTCTAGCGGGGGCATACAATGAGCAGTTCTTC	CSARDPLAGAYNEQFF
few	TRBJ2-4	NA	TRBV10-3	TGTGCCATCAGAGATGCAGGGGCCAAAAACATTCAGTACTTC	CAIRDAGAKNIQYF
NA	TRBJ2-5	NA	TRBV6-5	TGTGCCAGTGGGTCGGTGACAGACTCCCTGGAGACCCAGTACTTC	CASGSVTDSLETQYF
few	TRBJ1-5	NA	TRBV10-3	TGTGCCATCAGTGATGGTGGTCAGCCCCAGCATTTT	CAISDGGQPQHF
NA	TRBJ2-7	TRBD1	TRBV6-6	TGTGCCAGCAGTCCAGACAGGGGACAAGGCGAGCAGTACTTC	CASSPDRGQGEQYF
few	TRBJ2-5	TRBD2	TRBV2	TGTGCCAGCAGCTGGGGGACTAGCGGACCTTGGACCCAGTACTTC	CASSWGTSGPWTQYF
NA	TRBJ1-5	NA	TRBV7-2	TGTGCCAGCAGCATAGGTGGACAGCCAAATCAGCCCCAGCATTTT	CASSIGGQPNQPQHF
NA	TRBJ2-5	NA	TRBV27	TGTGCCAGCAGAGGGGGGCGAGAGACCCAGTACTTC	CASRGGRETQYF
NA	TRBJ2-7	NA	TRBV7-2	TGTGCCAGCAGCCCCCACTCCTCCTACGAGCAGTACTTC	CASSPHSSYEQYF
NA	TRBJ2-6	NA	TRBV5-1	TGCGCCAGCAAAAGGTCCGACTCTGGGGCCAACGTCCTGACTTTC	CASKRSDSGANVLTF
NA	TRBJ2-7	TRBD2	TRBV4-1	TGCGCCAGCAGCCCAGGCGGGGGGAATCCCTACGAGCAGTACTTC	CASSPGGGNPYEQYF
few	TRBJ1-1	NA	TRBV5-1	TGCGCCAGCAGCCCAAACAGGGATGAAGCTTTCTTT	CASSPNRDEAFF
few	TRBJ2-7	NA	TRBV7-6	TGTGCCAGCAGCTTAGGATGGCCCACGTCGAGCTCCTACGAGCAGTACTTC	CASSLGWPTSSSYEQYF
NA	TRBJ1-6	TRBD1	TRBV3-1	TGTGCCAGCAGCCAAAGACAGGGACAGGGGAACTCACCCCTCCACTTT	CASSQRQGQGNSPLHF
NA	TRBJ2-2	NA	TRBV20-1	TGCAGTGCTAGAGATCAGGGCGGGGAGCTGTTTTTT	CSARDQGGELFF
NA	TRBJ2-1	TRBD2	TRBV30	TGTGCCTGGAGTGTTAGCGGGGGGCCCTACAATGAGCAGTTCTTC	CAWSVSGGPYNEQFF
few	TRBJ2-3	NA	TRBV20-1	TGCAGTGCTAGAGCATCGTTTGGTCGGATCACAGATACGCAGTATTTT	CSARASFGRITDTQYF
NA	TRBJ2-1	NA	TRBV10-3	TGTGCCATCAGTGGTAGCGATGAGCAGTTCTTC	CAISGSDEQFF
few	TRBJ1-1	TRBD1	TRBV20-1	TGCAGTGCTCAACCGGGACAGCGTTACCCAGGGGACACTGAAGCTTTCTTT	CSAQPGQRYPGDTEAFF